This is a list of T cell receptor beta chains from one sample in a study of blood T cell repertoires in COVID-19. Sequenced by immunoSEQ multiplex PCR; TCRdb stores in-frame clones only, minus some. This sample has under 200,000 clones; 79% occur once, and the top ten carry under 20%. What was sequenced was PBMCs or T cells enriched from blood (not recorded which). These receptors all come from a woman in her 70s in a cohort exposed to, infected with or recovered from COVID-19 (not recorded which). Each CDR3 is given with its conserved first and last residue. A D gene is named only where the DNA matches it firmly.

CDR3 protein: CASSAVSSYNEQFF
D gene: .
V gene: TRBV4-1
J gene: TRBJ2-1

CDR3 protein: CSVTRTSTDTQYF
D gene: .
V gene: TRBV29-1
J gene: TRBJ2-3

CDR3 protein: CASSLVVTEAFF
D gene: .
V gene: TRBV7-9
J gene: TRBJ1-1

CDR3 protein: CSVHRGYPNEKLFF
D gene: TRBD1
V gene: TRBV29-1
J gene: TRBJ1-4

CDR3 protein: CASSLGAGVRNEQFF
D gene: TRBD2
V gene: TRBV5-1
J gene: TRBJ2-1

CDR3 protein: CASSLNRGGDTIYF
D gene: TRBD1
V gene: TRBV5-4
J gene: TRBJ1-3

CDR3 protein: CASSPGGNNSPLHF
D gene: .
V gene: TRBV2
J gene: TRBJ1-6

CDR3 protein: CASAYAGLYQPQHF
D gene: .
V gene: TRBV6-6
J gene: TRBJ1-5

CDR3 protein: CATSRDQAKETQYF
D gene: .
V gene: TRBV15
J gene: TRBJ2-5

CDR3 protein: CASSLFGQGTYEQYF
D gene: TRBD1
V gene: TRBV7-9
J gene: TRBJ2-7

CDR3 protein: CATSRVRLAGVNEQFF
D gene: TRBD2
V gene: TRBV15
J gene: TRBJ2-1

CDR3 protein: CASSPRGSNQPQHF
D gene: .
V gene: TRBV6-5
J gene: TRBJ1-5

CDR3 protein: CASSPGGPYNEQFF
D gene: .
V gene: TRBV5-4
J gene: TRBJ2-1

CDR3 protein: CASRTGTGGSGANVLTF
D gene: TRBD1
V gene: TRBV2
J gene: TRBJ2-6

CDR3 protein: CASSIEGQGRTYEQYF
D gene: .
V gene: TRBV19
J gene: TRBJ2-7

CDR3 protein: CASSSGQGARNTIYF
D gene: TRBD1
V gene: TRBV5-4
J gene: TRBJ1-3

CDR3 protein: CASSPSTGIDTQYF
D gene: TRBD1
V gene: TRBV18
J gene: TRBJ2-3

CDR3 protein: CATSRDRASGEYF
D gene: .
V gene: TRBV15
J gene: TRBJ2-7

CDR3 protein: CASSLRTGLNTEAFF
D gene: TRBD1
V gene: TRBV27
J gene: TRBJ1-1

CDR3 protein: CASSLWERDITGYTF
D gene: .
V gene: TRBV28
J gene: TRBJ1-2

CDR3 protein: CASSKRRGETQYF
D gene: .
V gene: TRBV11-2
J gene: TRBJ2-5

CDR3 protein: CASNQLADLTYEQYF
D gene: TRBD2
V gene: TRBV28
J gene: TRBJ2-7

CDR3 protein: CASSPWSTEAFF
D gene: .
V gene: TRBV11-2
J gene: TRBJ1-1

CDR3 protein: CATSDPRGSGETQYF
D gene: .
V gene: TRBV24-1
J gene: TRBJ2-5

CDR3 protein: CASSPQAGPYNEQFF
D gene: TRBD2
V gene: TRBV9
J gene: TRBJ2-1

CDR3 protein: CASRPARNINSPLHF
D gene: .
V gene: TRBV7-9
J gene: TRBJ1-6

CDR3 protein: CASSKDRDNEQFF
D gene: TRBD1
V gene: TRBV2
J gene: TRBJ2-1

CDR3 protein: CASSYLTNSYNEQFF
D gene: .
V gene: TRBV6-5
J gene: TRBJ2-1

CDR3 protein: CASSAPGLEVGQFF
D gene: TRBD2
V gene: TRBV10-1
J gene: TRBJ2-1

CDR3 protein: CASSDVIRDSYNSPLHF
D gene: .
V gene: TRBV6-1
J gene: TRBJ1-6

CDR3 protein: CASSLGRDRVTDTQYF
D gene: TRBD1
V gene: TRBV5-8
J gene: TRBJ2-3

CDR3 protein: CASRFSGMGQGETQYF
D gene: .
V gene: TRBV28
J gene: TRBJ2-5

CDR3 protein: CASSDPGQGGTLNTEAFF
D gene: TRBD1
V gene: TRBV19
J gene: TRBJ1-1

CDR3 protein: CSALGQGDTEAFF
D gene: TRBD1
V gene: TRBV29-1
J gene: TRBJ1-1

CDR3 protein: CASSLMTTDTQYF
D gene: .
V gene: TRBV5-8
J gene: TRBJ2-3

CDR3 protein: CASSWGQERQQYF
D gene: TRBD1
V gene: TRBV5-4
J gene: TRBJ2-3

CDR3 protein: CATSEPGTDHGYTF
D gene: TRBD1
V gene: TRBV24-1
J gene: TRBJ1-2

CDR3 protein: CASSTGQGSGELFF
D gene: TRBD1
V gene: TRBV19
J gene: TRBJ2-2

CDR3 protein: CASSFDQGNTDTQYF
D gene: .
V gene: TRBV27
J gene: TRBJ2-3

CDR3 protein: CASSQGDSYGYTF
D gene: TRBD1
V gene: TRBV4-2
J gene: TRBJ1-2

CDR3 protein: CASSPSPRAAGTYEQYF
D gene: .
V gene: TRBV7-3
J gene: TRBJ2-7

CDR3 protein: CASIQKSAADNQPQHF
D gene: .
V gene: TRBV19
J gene: TRBJ1-5

CDR3 protein: CASSLQAINTEAFF
D gene: .
V gene: TRBV5-1
J gene: TRBJ1-1

CDR3 protein: CASSTGLAGIYEQYF
D gene: TRBD2
V gene: TRBV3-1/TRBV3-2
J gene: TRBJ2-7

CDR3 protein: CASSFPGMKNTEAFF
D gene: .
V gene: TRBV28
J gene: TRBJ1-1

CDR3 protein: CASGSRGLYNEQFF
D gene: .
V gene: TRBV7-2
J gene: TRBJ2-1

CDR3 protein: CASSRPGTSGMGEQFF
D gene: TRBD2
V gene: TRBV18
J gene: TRBJ2-1

CDR3 protein: CASGKTSFAQETQYF
D gene: .
V gene: TRBV7-9
J gene: TRBJ2-5

CDR3 protein: CASSEQGGKETQYF
D gene: .
V gene: TRBV2
J gene: TRBJ2-5

CDR3 protein: CAWSGTGSVDQPQHF
D gene: TRBD1
V gene: TRBV30
J gene: TRBJ1-5

CDR3 protein: CASSLGGGAIGELFF
D gene: .
V gene: TRBV11-2
J gene: TRBJ2-2

CDR3 protein: CASSLGGFNGYTF
D gene: .
V gene: TRBV5-4
J gene: TRBJ1-2

CDR3 protein: CASSWNRGYEQFF
D gene: TRBD1
V gene: TRBV27
J gene: TRBJ2-1

CDR3 protein: CASSLDISYEQYF
D gene: .
V gene: TRBV5-1
J gene: TRBJ2-7

CDR3 protein: CASSKIWGVGTDTQYF
D gene: .
V gene: TRBV19
J gene: TRBJ2-3

CDR3 protein: CASSLGTDYGYTF
D gene: TRBD1
V gene: TRBV3-1/TRBV3-2
J gene: TRBJ1-2

CDR3 protein: CAIRGRTGELFF
D gene: .
V gene: TRBV10-3
J gene: TRBJ2-2

CDR3 protein: CASRYRVATTEAFF
D gene: .
V gene: TRBV2
J gene: TRBJ1-1

CDR3 protein: CAWSPQGNQPQHF
D gene: .
V gene: TRBV30
J gene: TRBJ1-5